The clone carrying this T cell receptor beta chain was counted between two and nine times. Trimming took off 8 bases at V and 7 bases at J, with 21 bases between the two ends. The CDR3 runs to 15 residues. Germline V lookup: CDR1 SGHTA, CDR2 FQGNSA. The entry originates in a study of blood T cell repertoires in COVID-19. Libraries were prepared by immunoSEQ multiplex PCR; TCRdb keeps only in-frame clonotypes and omits some of them. The sample carries 250,000 to 300,000 clones, about 89% recorded once. This TCR derives from a middle-aged woman who had recovered from COVID-19. The sequencing sample was made of peripheral blood. The chain joins TRBV7-2 to TRBJ2-1; a weak D match, TRBD2 (6 bases). CDR3 residues: CASERLGREGNEQFF. DNA for the CDR3: TGTGCCAGCGAACGACTAGGGCGCGAAGGGAATGAGCAGTTCTTC.